This passage covers 28 T cell receptor beta chains from one sample sequenced in a study of CD8 T cells in Susac syndrome. Roughly 0.45 to 1 ug RNA was reverse transcribed with random hexamers. Each CDR3 protein gets one entry after TCRdb re-called the immunoSEQ multiplex PCR reads with MiXCR. The sample shows over 130,000 distinct CDR3 sequences, 95% of them seen only once. The sample taken for sequencing was CD4+ T cells from PBMCs. These receptors all stem from a human donor with Susac syndrome.

The chain links TRBV25-1 to TRBJ2-3, with D uncertain. Deletions cut 10 bases from V and 3 bases from J, with 17 bases between. The CDR3 extends over 14 amino acids. CDR1 is MGHDK and CDR2 is SYGVNS in the germline V gene. The CDR3 loop reads CATTFSGATDTQYF. In DNA form, the CDR3 reads TGTGCCACCACTTTTTCAGGCGCAACAGATACGCAGTATTTT.

The genes are TRBV5-6 and TRBJ2-5; 8 positions agree with TRBD1. Germline values: CDR1 SGHDT, CDR2 YYEEEE. The J segment lost 0 bases and the V segment lost 4 bases, leaving 2 bases of the junction unmatched. The CDR3 sequence is 14 residues long. CDR3 nucleotides: TGTGCCAGCAGCCGACAGGGGTACCAAGAGACCCAGTACTTC. Translating it yields CASSRQGYQETQYF. The complete variable domain, with remaining parts taken from reference TRBV5-6 and TRBJ2-5, reads DAGVTQSPTHLIKTRGQQVTLRCSPKSGHDTVSWYQQALGQGPQFIFQYYEEEERQRGNFPDRFSGHQFPNYSSELNVNALLLGDSALYLCASSRQGYQETQYFGPGTRLLVL.

This sequence joins TRBV5-4 and TRBJ2-5; TRBD2 agrees at 10 bases. This CDR3 is 15 amino acids long. Unmatched junction bases numbered 7, after V lost 3 bases and J lost 5 bases. Germline values: CDR1 SGHNT, CDR2 YYREEE (reference sequence). The CDR3 region has the DNA TGTGCCAGCAGCTCAAGCGGGGGGGTTATTGAGACCCAGTACTTC. Its protein is CASSSSGGVIETQYF.

The chain has TRBV7-2 and TRBJ2-7, with TRBD2 matching 7 bases. The germline gives CDR1 SGHTA, CDR2 FQGNSA. This CDR3 is built from 15 residues. Trimming at V came to 1 base and at J to 4 bases, leaving 7 bases not matched to a gene. The CDR3 loop reads CASSLGVGGPYEQYF. CDR3 in DNA: TGTGCCAGCAGCTTAGGAGTGGGAGGGCCGTACGAGCAGTACTTC.

J is TRBJ1-5 and V is TRBV7-9, with a weak D call TRBD1 (5 bases). The CDR3 has 14 amino acids. CDR1 is SEHNR, CDR2 FQNEAQ, per germline (reference sequence). The V end lost 6 bases, the J end lost 3 bases, and 12 bases lay between the germline ends. This CDR3 reads CASSSGGDNQPQHF. CDR3 DNA: TGTGCCAGCAGTTCTGGGGGGGACAATCAGCCCCAGCATTTT.

CDR3 amino acids: CASSLQTRSGSGETQYF. The CDR3 nucleotides read TGTGCCAGCAGCCTACAAACCCGGAGCGGGAGTGGAGAGACCCAGTACTTC. The rearrangement uses TRBV7-2 and TRBJ2-5; 8 bases align to TRBD2. Germline V CDR1 and CDR2: SGHTA, FQGNSA. J was trimmed by 4 bases and V by 5 bases; bases with no gene match: 15. CDR3 size: 17 residues.

The CDR3 loop is CASCRLASTDTQYF. The CDR3 nucleotides are TGTGCCAGTTGCAGACTAGCCTCAACAGATACGCAGTATTTT. The V call is TRBV6-6, the J call TRBJ2-3, with 7 bases that match TRBD2. The germline gives CDR1 MNHNY, CDR2 SVGAGI (reference sequence). The CDR3 runs 14 residues. With 9 bases clipped from V and 3 bases from J, the junction kept 9 bases outside the gene matches.

The CDR3 loop is CASSLVRTNQPQHF. The DNA for the CDR3 is TGTGCCAGCAGTTTAGTACGGACCAATCAGCCCCAGCATTTT. The chain employs TRBV12-3 or TRBV12-4 and TRBJ1-5; D unclear. V lost 1 base and J 3 bases, leaving 7 bases between the germline ends. This CDR3 region has 14 residues.

The CDR3 bases are TGTGCCAGCAGTTTCAAGGATGAGCAGTTCTTC. Its translation is CASSFKDEQFF. This chain links TRBV12-3 or TRBV12-4 with TRBJ2-1; D gene unclear. The CDR3 consists of 11 residues. V was cut by 3 bases and J by 8 bases, with 5 bases left in between.

The rearrangement uses TRBV30 and TRBJ2-5; D gene unclear. CDR3 length: 14 residues. Trimming shortened V by 4 bases and J by 1 base, and 13 bases separated the two germline ends. The V gene's germline CDR1 is GTSNPN and CDR2 SVGIG (reference sequence). CDR3 sequence (DNA): TGTGCCTGGATGTTCGGCGGCCTCCAAGAGACCCAGTACTTC. As protein: CAWMFGGLQETQYF.

This clonotype was recorded only once. The chain employs TRBV6-5 and TRBJ2-1; tentative D call: TRBD2 (7 bases). The germline V gene has CDR1 MNHEY and CDR2 SVGAGI. V was trimmed by 0 bases and J by 5 bases, leaving 14 bases between them. There are 16 residues in the CDR3. The CDR3 loop reads CASSYSGAGVHNEQFF. As DNA, the CDR3 is TGTGCCAGCAGTTACTCGGGGGCGGGGGTTCACAATGAGCAGTTCTTC.

The chain has TRBV29-1 and TRBJ2-3; D unresolved. The CDR3 is 13 residues long. The germline V gene encodes CDR1 SQVTM and CDR2 ANQGSEA. The V end was cut by 4 bases, the J end by 6 bases, with 14 bases between. Here the CDR3 reads CSVAMAGLDTQYF. The CDR3 DNA sequence: TGCAGCGTTGCGATGGCAGGCCTCGATACGCAGTATTTT.

The sample holds a few counts of this clonotype. The chain joins TRBV4-3 to TRBJ2-6, with a possible D match to TRBD1 (5 bases). Germline loops: CDR1 LGHNA, CDR2 YSLEER. V was cut by 1 base and J by 2 bases, with 6 bases left in between. The CDR3 covers 15 residues. The CDR3 protein is CASSQGGTGANVLTF. The CDR3 DNA reads TGCGCCAGCAGCCAAGGGGGCACTGGGGCCAACGTCCTGACTTTC.

V gene TRBV29-1 combines with J gene TRBJ1-5; D remains ambiguous. V dropped 6 bases and J dropped 2 bases, with 14 bases sitting between them. Germline values: CDR1 SQVTM, CDR2 ANQGSEA. The CDR3 has 14 amino acids. The CDR3 DNA sequence: TGCAGCGTCTCGGGCCCCGACGGCAATCAGCCCCAGCATTTT. Its translation: CSVSGPDGNQPQHF.

The V gene is TRBV30, the J gene TRBJ1-5, with unresolved D. Germline CDR1 GTSNPN, CDR2 SVGIG (reference sequence). Between the trimmed V and J ends, which lost 2 bases and 3 bases, there was a span of 8 bases. The CDR3 covers 13 residues. The CDR3 DNA is TGTGCCTGGAGTTTTCAGCTCAATCAGCCCCAGCATTTT. Its translation is CAWSFQLNQPQHF.

For the CDR3, the DNA is TGCAGTGCTCTTCTGGGGGGCCGCAATCAGCCCCAGCATTTT. Translated, it gives CSALLGGRNQPQHF. V usage is TRBV20-1 and J usage is TRBJ1-5; the D gene is possibly TRBD1 (6 bases). Germline V gives CDR1 DFQATT, CDR2 SNEGSKA (reference sequence). Trimming shortened V by 5 bases and J by 2 bases, and 13 bases separated the two germline ends. The CDR3 contains 14 residues.

J is TRBJ1-2 and V is TRBV18, with D perhaps TRBD1 (6 bases). The CDR3 runs 13 residues. V lost 2 bases and J 8 bases, leaving 12 bases between the germline ends. The germline CDR1 and CDR2 sequences are KGHSH and LQKENI. This CDR3 is CASSPETGRGYTF. The CDR3 DNA reads TGTGCCAGCTCACCAGAAACAGGGCGGGGCTACACCTTC.

In this sample, this clonotype turned up once. The J gene is TRBJ2-7, the V gene TRBV3-1; possible D gene TRBD2, 5 bases. The length of the CDR3 is 13 residues. Trimming left V 8 bases short and J 6 bases short, with 17 bases between. In germline, CDR1 is LGHDT, CDR2 YNNKEL (reference sequence). In DNA form, the CDR3 reads TGTGCCAGCCGGGAAGGGCAAGCATCCGAGCAGTACTTC. Translation gives CASREGQASEQYF.

The chain links TRBV3-1 to TRBJ1-2; D not certain. Germline values: CDR1 LGHDT, CDR2 YNNKEL (reference sequence). With 6 bases removed from V and 4 bases from J, the gap between germline ends came to 15 bases. There are 14 residues in the CDR3. CDR3 coding DNA: TGTGCCAGCAGAGGTCGTGGCATAACCTATGGCTACACCTTC. Translated: CASRGRGITYGYTF.

V is TRBV29-1 and J is TRBJ1-2; D uncertain. The length of the CDR3 is 14 residues. Looked up from germline, CDR1 is SQVTM and CDR2 is ANQGSEA. V dropped 4 bases and J dropped 2 bases, with 14 bases sitting between them. The CDR3, as DNA: TGCAGCGTTGCCAGAGACACAGCAAACTATGGCTACACCTTC. Its protein product is CSVARDTANYGYTF. The variable domain in full, completed from reference TRBV29-1 and TRBJ1-2, reads SAVISQKPSRDICQRGTSLTIQCQVDSQVTMMFWYRQQPGQSLTLIATANQGSEATYESGFVIDKFPISRPNLTFSTLTVSNMSPEDSSIYLCSVARDTANYGYTFGSGTRLTVV.

The chain's CDR3 is CASSLSGRSAGELFF. In DNA, the CDR3 is TGTGCCAGCAGCTTAAGCGGGAGGTCTGCCGGGGAGCTGTTTTTT. The chain couples TRBV7-3 to TRBJ2-2; 8 bases line up with TRBD2. The CDR3 spans 15 residues. The germline gives CDR1 SGHTA, CDR2 FQGTGA. Trimming at V came to 1 base and at J to 6 bases, leaving 4 bases not matched to a gene. The variable domain in full, with the rest retrieved from reference TRBV7-3 and TRBJ2-2, is GAGVSQTPSNKVTEKGKYVELRCDPISGHTALYWYRQSLGQGPEFLIYFQGTGAADDSGLPNDRFFAVRPEGSVSTLKIQRTERGDSAVYLCASSLSGRSAGELFFGEGSRLTVL.

In DNA, the CDR3 is TGTGCCAGTGAAACTAGGGCTAACACCGGGGAGCTGTTTTTT. Amino acid sequence: CASETRANTGELFF. The chain has TRBV9 and TRBJ2-2, with TRBD2 as a possible D gene (5 bases). Per the germline V gene, CDR1 is SGDLS and CDR2 is YYNGEE. CDR3 length: 14 amino acids. Trimming took off 8 bases at V and 2 bases at J, with 13 bases between the two ends.

V gene TRBV29-1 combines with J gene TRBJ1-1; weak D call: TRBD1 (5 bases). The CDR3 spans 11 residues. Germline V gene lookup returns CDR1 SQVTM and CDR2 ANQGSEA. Trimming took 6 bases from V and 4 from J, leaving 9 bases between them. This chain's CDR3 is CSVGGSTEAFF. The CDR3 DNA sequence: TGCAGCGTGGGGGGGAGCACTGAAGCTTTCTTT.

This chain uses TRBV11-2 with TRBJ2-5, with D uncertain. The germline CDR1 and CDR2 sequences are SGHAT and FQNNGV. V lost 4 bases and J lost 2, with 5 bases in between. The CDR3 is made up of 12 amino acids. CDR3 nucleotides: TGTGCCAGCAGCTCCCCTCAAGAGACCCAGTACTTC. Its translation: CASSSPQETQYF.

The rearrangement links TRBV4-1 to TRBJ2-3; TRBD2 matches at 11 bases. Trimming at V came to 2 bases and at J to 4 bases, leaving 5 bases not matched to a gene. Germline lookup yields CDR1 MGHRA and CDR2 YSYEKL. The CDR3 runs 16 residues. The CDR3 loop reads CASSQPTSGSADTQYF. The CDR3, as DNA: TGCGCCAGCAGCCAACCCACTAGCGGGAGTGCAGATACGCAGTATTTT.

The rearrangement uses TRBV25-1 and TRBJ2-7; D might be TRBD1 (5 bases). CDR3 length equals 15 residues. V was shortened by 5 bases and J by 1 base, with 15 bases between the two germline ends. The germline V gene has CDR1 MGHDK and CDR2 SYGVNS. Here the CDR3 reads CASSPPDTASYEQYF. DNA of the CDR3: TGTGCCAGCAGTCCCCCGGACACCGCTTCCTACGAGCAGTACTTC.

The V and J genes are TRBV5-4 and TRBJ2-1, with a weak D call TRBD2 (6 bases). The CDR3 runs to 14 residues. Germline CDR1 is SGHNT and CDR2 is YYREEE (reference sequence). Between the trimmed V and J ends, which lost 2 bases and 5 bases, there was a span of 11 bases. The CDR3 protein is CASSLRGGDNEQFF. CDR3 DNA: TGTGCCAGCAGCTTAAGGGGCGGGGACAATGAGCAGTTCTTC.

This rearrangement joins TRBV20-1 to TRBJ2-1, with 13 bases fitting TRBD2. Per germline, CDR1 DFQATT and CDR2 SNEGSKA (reference sequence). The CDR3 is 18 amino acids. J lost 0 bases, V lost 1 base, and 6 bases had no gene match. CDR3 in DNA: TGCAGTGCTAGAGGGACTAGCGGGAGACGGAGCTCCTACAATGAGCAGTTCTTC. Translating gives CSARGTSGRRSSYNEQFF.